This T cell receptor (beta chain) came from a study of T-cell memory formation after mild COVID-19. The 5'RACE method, run with constant-segment primers, produced TCR alpha and TCR beta cDNA libraries (carrying sample barcodes and UMIs). TCRdb redid the calling of the 5' RACE reads with MiXCR, one entry per CDR3 protein. Here the sample spans some 150,000 distinct CDR3 sequences, about 25% being singletons. This clonotype was detected a few times. Sequenced sample: PBMCs or a T cell subset sorted from them (not recorded which). The sequence came from an adult woman who had mild COVID-19 (a few samples of this study predate the infection). Cell type and time point are not known.

The CDR3 DNA reads as TGTGCCAGCAGTGAAGGACAGACCCTGAACACTGAAGCTTTCTTT. Residues: CASSEGQTLNTEAFF. V and J are TRBV6-5 and TRBJ1-1, with TRBD1 as a possible D gene (6 bases). The V gene lost 5 bases and the J gene lost 0 bases, with 13 bases spanning the gap. Germline CDR1 is MNHEY and CDR2 is SVGAGI. The CDR3 sequence is 15 residues long.